One and the same sample provided the 9 T cell receptor beta chains below, sequenced in a study of blood T cell repertoires in COVID-19 (TCRdb year 2020). The library was made by the immunoSEQ multiplex PCR assay. Here the immuneACCESS table is served through TCRdb, limited to in-frame sequences with V and J called. Missing clones are a known gap in these copies; in checked studies unresolved V genes cover under half, and the rest lacks a known reason. The sample profile shows 110,000 or so clones; roughly 81% of them were found once. About 3.6% of the sample is taken by the ten largest. The sample consisted of peripheral blood. The receptors come from a man aged 35 to 55 with acute or convalescent COVID-19.

J is TRBJ1-6 and V is TRBV9; TRBD1 matches at 8 bases. V lost 3 bases, J lost 3 bases, and 5 bases stayed unmatched. CDR3 size: 16 residues. CDR1 is SGDLS and CDR2 is YYNGEE in the germline V gene. The CDR3, as DNA: TGTGCCAGCAGCGGGGACAGGTCAGGCTATAATTCACCCCTCCACTTT. It specifies CASSGDRSGYNSPLHF. Together with reference TRBV9 and TRBJ1-6, the CDR3 gives the full variable domain: DSGVTQTPKHLITATGQRVTLRCSPRSGDLSVYWYQQSLDQGLQFLIQYYNGEERAKGNILERFSAQQFPDLHSELNLSSLELGDSALYFCASSGDRSGYNSPLHFGNGTRLTVT.

This clone was counted a single time. CDR3 sequence (DNA): TGTGCCAGCAGCGCCGGGACAGGGGAGGCTGGAAACACCATATATTTT. It is translated as CASSAGTGEAGNTIYF. The rearrangement uses TRBV4-2 and TRBJ1-3; TRBD1 matches at 10 bases. Germline CDR1 and CDR2: LGHNA and YNFKEQ. Trimming cost V 5 bases and J 2 bases; bases outside gene matches: 6. This CDR3 has 16 residues.

V gene TRBV12-3 or TRBV12-4 combines with J gene TRBJ2-5; D perhaps matches TRBD1 (5 bases). CDR3 length: 13 residues. V dropped 7 bases and J dropped 5 bases, with 14 bases sitting between them. Here the CDR3 reads CASNWGPSETQYF. As DNA, the CDR3 is TGTGCCAGCAATTGGGGCCCCTCGGAGACCCAGTACTTC.

V and J are TRBV24-1 and TRBJ2-7; D uncertain. This CDR3 spans 14 amino acids. V dropped 3 bases and J dropped 0 bases, with 8 bases sitting between them. The germline CDR1 and CDR2 sequences are KGHDR and SFDVKD. The CDR3 nucleotides read TGTGCCACCAGTGATGGCCTCCTCTCCTACGAGCAGTACTTC. Amino acids: CATSDGLLSYEQYF.

For this clone: Other DNA variants within this sample encode the same CDR3. The chain combines TRBV18 with TRBJ1-3; 7 bases are shared with TRBD1. The V gene end was trimmed by 4 bases and the J gene end by 2 bases; junction bases not matched to a gene: 5. The CDR3 runs 15 residues. Germline lookup yields CDR1 KGHSH and CDR2 LQKENI. CDR3: CASSLTGTAGNTIYF. The CDR3 DNA reads as TGTGCCAGCTCACTAACCGGGACAGCTGGAAACACCATATATTTT.

The chain links TRBV27 to TRBJ2-7; 10 bases are shared with TRBD1. CDR1 and CDR2 from the germline V gene are MNHEY and SMNVEV (reference sequence). This CDR3 region has 15 residues. V shed 5 bases, J shed 0 bases, and the junction held 4 bases outside the gene matches. CDR3 DNA sequence: TGTGCCAGCAGTATCGGGACAGGGGCCTCCTACGAGCAGTACTTC. Residues: CASSIGTGASYEQYF.

Remarks on this clone: The same CDR3 also results from other DNA sequences found in this sample. The chain carries TRBV29-1 and TRBJ2-5, with D perhaps TRBD2 (6 bases). CDR3 size: 12 residues. Germline V lookup: CDR1 SQVTM, CDR2 ANQGSEA. V was cut by 1 base and J by 5 bases, with 8 bases left in between. DNA for the CDR3: TGCAGCGTTGAAGGGGGGGAGGAGACCCAGTACTTC. Protein sequence: CSVEGGEETQYF.

The chain is built from TRBV7-8 and TRBJ1-3; the match to TRBD1 covers 9 bases. CDR1 is SGHVS, CDR2 FQNEAQ, per germline. The CDR3 runs 17 residues. J lost 0 bases, V lost 1 base, and 4 bases had no gene match. The CDR3 DNA reads TGTGCCAGCAGCTTAGGGACAGGGGCGACCTCTGGAAACACCATATATTTT. This sequence encodes CASSLGTGATSGNTIYF.

The rearrangement joins TRBV9 to TRBJ2-3; TRBD2 matches at 9 bases. This CDR3 has 16 amino acids. CDR1 and CDR2 from the germline V gene are SGDLS and YYNGEE. The trim removed 1 base at V and 4 bases at J, leaving 7 bases unmatched. The CDR3 sequence: CASSVYGGGGPDTQYF. CDR3 DNA: TGTGCCAGCAGCGTATACGGCGGGGGGGGCCCAGATACGCAGTATTTT.